These T cell receptor beta chains were read from a single sample in a study of early T cells in non-severe SARS-CoV-2 infection. From the 5' RACE reads, TCRdb called clonotypes with MiXCR, one entry per CDR3 protein. This sample yields around 78,000 distinct CDR3 sequences, of which around 10% are seen a single time; 6% to 8.5% belongs to the top ten. The input for sequencing was whole blood, taken at baseline. The origin of the receptors is an adult who was a healthcare worker with PCR-confirmed SARS-CoV-2 infection or an uninfected control (not recorded which). The CDR3 runs from the conserved cysteine through the conserved F or W. The order of the fields is V gene, D gene, J gene, clone size, CDR3 DNA, CDR3 protein. The D gene is left open where the match is weak. Some rows mark clone size as missing; the rest say once, few, many or name a class of expanded clone.

TRBV2	NA	TRBJ2-6	NA	TGTGCCAGCAGTTATGGGGCCAACGTCCTGACTTTC	CASSYGANVLTF
TRBV29-1	TRBD1	TRBJ2-1	NA	TGCAGCGTCCGAGGACAGGTGGACCCCTACAATGAGCAGTTCTTC	CSVRGQVDPYNEQFF
TRBV3-1	NA	TRBJ2-7	NA	TGTGCCAGCAGCCAGATGTCGGGGGGCCACTACGAGCAGTACTTC	CASSQMSGGHYEQYF
TRBV6-5	NA	TRBJ2-1	few	TGTGCCAGCAGGGCCGAAGCCGAGCAGTTCTTC	CASRAEAEQFF
TRBV5-1	TRBD1	TRBJ1-1	few	TGCGCCAGCAGCACACAGGGGGCTGAAGCTTTCTTT	CASSTQGAEAFF
TRBV7-2	NA	TRBJ2-1	NA	TGTGCCAGCAGCTTCCCCCGCACAGGGAGCGACTCCTACAATGAGCAGTTCTTC	CASSFPRTGSDSYNEQFF
TRBV7-2	TRBD2	TRBJ2-3	NA	TGTGCCAGCAGCCCCCGTGGAGCGGGGGGGGCAGATACGCAGTATTTT	CASSPRGAGGADTQYF
TRBV28	TRBD2	TRBJ2-3	NA	TGTGCCAGCAGTTCCGCGGGGGACCGCCGTACGCAGTATTTT	CASSSAGDRRTQYF
TRBV5-6	NA	TRBJ1-4	NA	TGTGCCAGCAGCATGAATCCTAATGAAAAACTGTTTTTT	CASSMNPNEKLFF
TRBV13	NA	TRBJ1-5	NA	TGTGCCAGCAGCTTAACGGCCAATCAGCCCCAGCATTTT	CASSLTANQPQHF
TRBV7-2	NA	TRBJ1-6	few	TGTGCCAGCAGCAAACAGAGACTAGGGAATTCACCCCTCCACTTT	CASSKQRLGNSPLHF
TRBV20-1	NA	TRBJ2-7	few	TGCAGTGCTAGAGACCCGAGCTCCTACGAGCAGTACTTC	CSARDPSSYEQYF
TRBV20-1	TRBD1	TRBJ2-2	many	TGCAGTGCTAGGAGCCTCGGGACAGAACCCTCGAACACCGGGGAGCTGTTTTTT	CSARSLGTEPSNTGELFF
TRBV7-9	NA	TRBJ2-7	large	TGTGCCAGCAGCCCGGCGGGCTTCCACGAGCAGTACTTC	CASSPAGFHEQYF
TRBV5-1	NA	TRBJ1-2	NA	TGCGCCAGCAGCTTGGGGGCAGCAAGCTATGGCTACACCTTC	CASSLGAASYGYTF
TRBV6-6	TRBD1	TRBJ1-2	few	TGTGCCAGCAGGACGGGACAGGGGACCGGCTACACCTTC	CASRTGQGTGYTF
TRBV12-5	NA	TRBJ2-7	few	TGTGCTAGTGTCTACCGGTACGAGCAGTACTTC	CASVYRYEQYF
TRBV7-4	NA	TRBJ2-3	few	TGTGCCAGCGGGGACACCCGGATCCCACCGAGTACGCAGTATTTT	CASGDTRIPPSTQYF
TRBV15	TRBD2	TRBJ2-7	NA	TGTGCCACCAGCAGAGCCAGCGGGGGAAACTACGAGCAGTACTTC	CATSRASGGNYEQYF
TRBV28	NA	TRBJ1-2	few	TGTGCCAGCAGTTTGGGATCAGTGAACTTCTATGGCTACACCTTC	CASSLGSVNFYGYTF
TRBV2	NA	TRBJ2-3	few	TGTGCCAGCCAATTTACGGGGACAGATACGCAGTATTTT	CASQFTGTDTQYF
TRBV20-1	NA	TRBJ2-2	many	TGCAGTGCTAGAGAGGGCCAGACCGGGGAGCTGTTTTTT	CSAREGQTGELFF
TRBV12-3/TRBV12-4	TRBD1	TRBJ2-2	few	TGTGCCAGCAGTTTTAACAGGGGATCCGGGGAGCTGTTTTTT	CASSFNRGSGELFF
TRBV7-3	TRBD1	TRBJ1-1	NA	TGTGCCAGCAGCTTAACCGGACAGGGTTCTGAAGCTTTCTTT	CASSLTGQGSEAFF
TRBV2	TRBD1	TRBJ2-7	few	TGTGCCAGCAGTGAAAGACAGGGCCACGAGCAGTACTTC	CASSERQGHEQYF
TRBV6-5	NA	TRBJ2-7	many	TGTGCCAGCAGTTACGGTCGGCTCTCCTACGAGCAGTACTTC	CASSYGRLSYEQYF
TRBV12-3/TRBV12-4	NA	TRBJ1-1	NA	TGTGCCAGCACCCCGGGCCATCTGAACACTGAAGTTTTCTTT	CASTPGHLNTEVFF
TRBV7-3	NA	TRBJ2-2	NA	TGTGCCAGCAGCCCTAGGGGTGGCGGGGAGCTGTTTTTT	CASSPRGGGELFF
TRBV6-2/TRBV6-3	NA	TRBJ1-1	many	TGTGCCAGCCGCCCCCAAACGACTGAAGCTTTCTTT	CASRPQTTEAFF
TRBV5-6	NA	TRBJ1-2	NA	TGTGCCAGCAGCCCCGGAGGGCGCTATGGCTACACCTTC	CASSPGGRYGYTF
TRBV6-6	NA	TRBJ2-3	few	TGTGCCAGCAGTTACTCAGAGGGGTCCGCCACAGATACGCAGTATTTT	CASSYSEGSATDTQYF
TRBV30	NA	TRBJ2-1	few	TGTGCCTGGACTCCGTCCTACAATGAGCAGTTCTTC	CAWTPSYNEQFF
TRBV3-1	TRBD2	TRBJ2-3	many	TGTGCCAGCAGCCTCCGGGCTAGCGGGGGTAGAGATACGCAGTATTTT	CASSLRASGGRDTQYF
TRBV4-2	TRBD1	TRBJ2-1	NA	TGTGCCAGCAGCCAAGGGGACAGGGACTACAATGAGCAGTTCTTC	CASSQGDRDYNEQFF
TRBV29-1	NA	TRBJ1-1	few	TGCAGCGTTGCCCGGGGCCACACTGAAGCTTTCTTT	CSVARGHTEAFF
TRBV7-3	NA	TRBJ2-1	few	TGTGCCAGCAGCTCCGGGACTGGATTCAATGAGCAGTTCTTC	CASSSGTGFNEQFF
TRBV5-1	TRBD1	TRBJ1-4	NA	TGCGCCAGCAGCTTCCTAGGACAGGGGGCTGAAAAACTGTTTTTT	CASSFLGQGAEKLFF
TRBV12-5	NA	TRBJ2-1	NA	TGTGCTAGTGCCTTGCCGGGGGCCGGGAACGGGGCAGACAATGAGCAGTTCTTC	CASALPGAGNGADNEQFF
TRBV7-9	TRBD2	TRBJ2-1	many	TGTGCCAGTAGGAGGGAGCGGGGGATTTTTCATGAGCAGTTCTTC	CASRRERGIFHEQFF
TRBV4-2	NA	TRBJ2-3	NA	TGTGCCAGCAGCCAGCGTCGACTCGATTCGGGGGATACGCAGTATTTT	CASSQRRLDSGDTQYF
TRBV30	TRBD1	TRBJ1-1	few	TGTGCCTGGAGCGCAAACAGGGGCCTTGAAGCTTTCTTT	CAWSANRGLEAFF
TRBV12-3/TRBV12-4	NA	TRBJ2-7	few	TGTGCCAGCAGTATTGCAGGGTTCTACGAGCAGTACTTC	CASSIAGFYEQYF
TRBV20-1	TRBD1	TRBJ1-2	many	TGCAGTGCTACCAAACAGGGGGTGGGAGGCTACACCTTC	CSATKQGVGGYTF
TRBV11-2	NA	TRBJ1-3	NA	TGTGCCAGCAGTCTGGGATACTCTGGAAACACCATATATTTT	CASSLGYSGNTIYF
TRBV20-1	TRBD1	TRBJ2-3	NA	TGCAGTGCTAGGTCCGGACAGGGGTACACAGATACGCAGTATTTT	CSARSGQGYTDTQYF
TRBV6-2/TRBV6-3	NA	TRBJ1-1	few	TGTGCCAGCAGGCTGGGACACTGGAACACTGAAGCTTTCTTT	CASRLGHWNTEAFF
TRBV2	TRBD1	TRBJ1-2	few	TGTGCCAGCAGGACAGGGGCAAACTATGGCTACACCTTC	CASRTGANYGYTF